These 27 T cell receptor beta chains share one sample of origin, sequenced in a study of T cells in tuberculosis. Some clones are missing from TCRdb's copy, which holds only in-frame ones; the method was immunoSEQ multiplex PCR. The sample includes around 30,000 clones, 85% to 95% of them seen just once. The sequenced material came from PBMCs. All receptors derive from a donor aged 10-29 years with latent tuberculosis or without tuberculosis infection.

V is TRBV27 and J is TRBJ2-7; unclear D gene. Deletions cut 1 base from V and 5 bases from J, with 15 bases between. Germline V CDR1 and CDR2: MNHEY, SMNVEV (reference sequence). The CDR3 is 15 amino acids. The CDR3 coding sequence is TGTGCCAGCAGTTTATTTAGTCCCGGGTCTGACGAGCAGTACTTC. This encodes CASSLFSPGSDEQYF.

The V and J genes are TRBV21-1 and TRBJ2-3; the table's D call, TRBD2, was not checked against the DNA. TRBV21-1 is reported as a pseudogene. This CDR3 contains 16 residues. CDR3 coding DNA: TGTGCCAGCAGCAAAGCGCTGGCGGGGGTGAGAGATACGCAGTATTTT. Translated: CASSKALAGVRDTQYF.

V gene TRBV27 combines with J gene TRBJ2-3; D remains ambiguous. CDR1 and CDR2 from the germline V gene are MNHEY and SMNVEV (reference sequence). The CDR3 is made up of 15 amino acids. V was pared by 2 bases and J by 1 base, with 10 bases between. CDR3 sequence (DNA): TGTGCCAGCAGTTTAGCGGTACGCCGCACAGATACGCAGTATTTT. Its translation: CASSLAVRRTDTQYF.

This clone was detected only once. This chain links TRBV2 with TRBJ1-3; 7 bases are a match to TRBD1. The CDR3 is 19 amino acids. J gave up 1 base and V 2 bases, and 14 bases lay outside the gene matches. From germline, CDR1 is SNHLY and CDR2 FYNNEI. CDR3 coding DNA: TGTGCCAGCAGTGAAAAGGGGACAGTTTTTGCGAGATCTGGAAACACCATATATTTT. Translating it yields CASSEKGTVFARSGNTIYF.

The chain employs TRBV19 and TRBJ1-5; D is perhaps TRBD1 (6 bases). V was shortened by 7 bases and J by 5 bases, with 15 bases between the two germline ends. Per germline, CDR1 LNHDA and CDR2 SQIVND (reference sequence). This CDR3 contains 14 residues. The CDR3 DNA follows: TGTGCCAGTACCCCCCGGGACACCTATCAGCCCCAGCATTTT. This codes for CASTPRDTYQPQHF.

The J gene is TRBJ2-6, the V gene TRBV10-3; a possible D gene is TRBD1 (5 bases). The germline gives CDR1 ENHRY, CDR2 SYGVKD. V lost 1 base to trimming and J lost 4 bases, with 11 bases between them. CDR3 length: 16 residues. CDR3 sequence reads: CAISEYGAAGANVLTF. The CDR3, as DNA: TGTGCCATCAGTGAGTATGGGGCGGCGGGGGCCAACGTCCTGACTTTC.

This chain connects TRBV2 to TRBJ1-1; D unresolved. The V end lost 8 bases, the J end lost 4 bases, and 17 bases lay between the germline ends. Per the germline V gene, CDR1 is SNHLY and CDR2 is FYNNEI. This CDR3 comprises 14 residues. CDR3 protein: CASRPRAEVTEAFF. The CDR3 DNA sequence: TGTGCCAGCCGACCAAGAGCGGAGGTCACTGAAGCTTTCTTT.

The chain employs TRBV5-1 and TRBJ2-2; tentative D call: TRBD1 (6 bases). Germline V lookup: CDR1 SGHRS, CDR2 YFSETQ. CDR3 size: 16 residues. The germline V and J ends were trimmed by 7 bases and 2 bases, with 18 bases remaining between them. This chain's CDR3 is CASRGAQGQNTGELFF. As DNA, the CDR3 is TGCGCCAGCCGAGGGGCGCAGGGACAAAACACCGGGGAGCTGTTTTTT.

This clone occurred a few times. This CDR3 is CASSLDLGGANTQYF. The CDR3 DNA reads as TGTGCCAGCAGCTTAGATCTGGGGGGGGCGAATACGCAGTATTTT. The chain recombines TRBV11-2 with TRBJ2-3; D perhaps matches TRBD2 (7 bases). The CDR3 runs 15 residues. V lost 0 bases, J lost 7 bases, and 14 bases lay in between. Germline-derived CDR1 and CDR2 are SGHAT and FQNNGV.

CDR3 DNA sequence: TGTGCCAGCAGTAAGGGACTAGCGGGCAGCACAGATACGCAGTATTTT. Amino acid sequence: CASSKGLAGSTDTQYF. The rearrangement links TRBV2 to TRBJ2-3; 12 bases fit TRBD2. The germline CDR1 and CDR2 sequences are SNHLY and FYNNEI. The CDR3 spans 16 residues. V dropped 5 bases and J dropped 0; count of bases not matched to a gene: 3.

This clone was observed once. J is TRBJ1-5 and V is TRBV21-1; TRBD1, as called in the table, went unchecked against the DNA. TRBV21-1 represents a pseudogene. The CDR3 extends over 15 amino acids. The CDR3 DNA is TGTGCCAGCAGCAAAGAACAGGGCAGCGCTCAGCCCCAGCATTTT. Its protein is CASSKEQGSAQPQHF.

This chain connects TRBV9 to TRBJ2-1, with a weak D call TRBD1 (6 bases). V was shortened by 0 bases and J by 5 bases, with 9 bases between the two germline ends. CDR1 SGDLS and CDR2 YYNGEE come from the germline V gene. This CDR3 contains 14 residues. CDR3 protein: CASSVEQGNNEQFF. In DNA form, the CDR3 reads TGTGCCAGCAGCGTAGAACAGGGAAACAATGAGCAGTTCTTC.

The chain combines TRBV9 with TRBJ1-1; D unresolved. From germline, CDR1 is SGDLS and CDR2 YYNGEE. The V gene lost 0 bases and the J gene lost 3 bases, with 15 bases spanning the gap. The CDR3 has 16 residues. The CDR3 loop is CASSVGARLGDTEAFF. CDR3 bases: TGTGCCAGCAGCGTAGGCGCCCGGTTGGGAGACACTGAAGCTTTCTTT.

The chain recombines TRBV2 with TRBJ1-1, with D possibly being TRBD1 (6 bases). The CDR3 is made up of 16 amino acids. CDR1 and CDR2 from the germline V gene are SNHLY and FYNNEI. The V gene lost 2 bases and the J gene lost 4 bases, with 17 bases spanning the gap. The CDR3 loop is CASSERVQGRGTEAFF. CDR3 nucleotide sequence: TGTGCCAGCAGTGAAAGGGTACAGGGACGTGGCACTGAAGCTTTCTTT.

The V gene is TRBV7-7, the J gene TRBJ1-1; 9 positions agree with TRBD1. The junction had 4 bases not matched to a gene; V was cut back by 5 bases and J by 6 bases. Germline V CDR1 and CDR2: SSHAT, FNYEAQ (reference sequence). The CDR3 sequence is 13 residues long. The DNA for the CDR3 is TGTGCCAGCAGCCTGACAGGGGGTGCTGAAGCTTTCTTT. Its translation is CASSLTGGAEAFF.

The rearrangement uses TRBV19 and TRBJ1-1; D not resolved. V gave up 1 base and J gave up 2 bases, with 11 bases separating them. In germline, CDR1 is LNHDA, CDR2 SQIVND (reference sequence). The CDR3 is made up of 15 amino acids. The chain's CDR3 is CASSIGPGINTEAFF. The CDR3 DNA sequence: TGTGCCAGTAGTATAGGACCGGGTATCAACACTGAAGCTTTCTTT.

The chain links TRBV25-1 to TRBJ2-3; 7 bases fit TRBD1. The V and J ends lost 1 base and 4 bases, in that order; junction bases with no gene match: 8. This CDR3 spans 16 amino acids. Per the germline V gene, CDR1 is MGHDK and CDR2 is SYGVNS. CDR3 in amino acids: CASSELEGAIADTQYF. The CDR3 DNA is TGTGCCAGCAGTGAATTAGAGGGGGCGATTGCAGATACGCAGTATTTT.

In nucleotides, the CDR3 is TGTGCCAGCAGTTTAGGGGGACAGGGATCCTCTGGCTACACCTTC. Encoded protein: CASSLGGQGSSGYTF. V is TRBV28 and J is TRBJ1-2, with 9 bases fitting TRBD1. This CDR3 contains 15 residues. Germline values: CDR1 MDHEN, CDR2 SYDVKM. Losses at the gene ends were 2 bases for V and 7 bases for J; bases not matched to a gene: 8.

The gene calls are TRBV7-2 and TRBJ1-1; 8 nucleotides agree with TRBD1. Germline CDR1 is SGHTA and CDR2 is FQGNSA. Losses at the gene ends were 3 bases for V and 1 base for J; bases not matched to a gene: 7. The CDR3 has 16 residues. The CDR3 is CASSFPRTGPNTEAFF. The CDR3 DNA reads as TGTGCCAGCAGCTTCCCGAGGACAGGGCCGAACACTGAAGCTTTCTTT.

This clone has just one count. The rearrangement links TRBV7-9 to TRBJ2-7, with 7 bases matching TRBD2. With 5 bases clipped from V and 7 bases from J, the junction kept 8 bases outside the gene matches. The CDR3 is made up of 13 amino acids. Germline assignment: CDR1 SEHNR and CDR2 FQNEAQ (reference sequence). Here the CDR3 reads CASSLLGGMEQYF. In nucleotides, the CDR3 is TGTGCCAGCAGCCTCTTGGGGGGGATGGAGCAGTACTTC.

The genes are TRBV4-3 and TRBJ2-1; TRBD2 agrees at 10 bases. The junction had 3 bases not matched to a gene; V was cut back by 1 base and J by 3 bases. The CDR3 is 16 amino acids. Germline CDR1 reads LGHNA; CDR2 reads YSLEER. CDR3 nucleotides: TGCGCCAGCAGCCAAGCAGCGGGGGGGCACTACAATGAGCAGTTCTTC. It encodes CASSQAAGGHYNEQFF.

This rearrangement joins TRBV27 to TRBJ1-2, with D unclear. Germline V CDR1 and CDR2: MNHEY, SMNVEV (reference sequence). The CDR3 has 14 amino acids. With 2 bases removed from V and 6 bases from J, the gap between germline ends came to 13 bases. The CDR3 reads CASSLREGDDGYTF. The CDR3 nucleotides are TGTGCCAGCAGTTTACGCGAAGGAGATGATGGCTACACCTTC.

For the CDR3, the DNA is TGTGCCAGCAGCTTAAGGAGGGAGTTTAACACTGAAGCTTTCTTT. It codes for CASSLRREFNTEAFF. The V gene is TRBV5-6, the J gene TRBJ1-1, with no clear D. The CDR3 has 15 amino acids. Germline lookup yields CDR1 SGHDT and CDR2 YYEEEE. Trimming stripped 2 bases from V and 2 bases from J, with 13 bases between.

The chain couples TRBV28 to TRBJ2-7; weak D call: TRBD2 (5 bases). The CDR3 is 18 amino acids. Trimming took off 3 bases at V and 2 bases at J, with 23 bases between the two ends. Looked up from germline, CDR1 is MDHEN and CDR2 is SYDVKM. The CDR3 region has the DNA TGTGCCAGCAGTTTGCCCGATAGTAGGACTCGTGAAACCTACGAGCAGTACTTC. This translates into CASSLPDSRTRETYEQYF.

This sequence joins TRBV13 and TRBJ1-1, with a tentative D call TRBD1 (5 bases). V lost 5 bases, J lost 10 bases, and 14 bases lay in between. The germline V gene has CDR1 PRHDT and CDR2 FYEKMQ (reference sequence). This CDR3 has 12 residues. This CDR3 reads CASSQAGSGAFF. The DNA for the CDR3 is TGTGCCAGCAGCCAAGCAGGGTCTGGAGCTTTCTTT.

The rearrangement uses TRBV9 and TRBJ2-1; 9 bases line up with TRBD2. The CDR3 covers 16 residues. Per the germline V gene, CDR1 is SGDLS and CDR2 is YYNGEE. Unmatched junction bases numbered 3, after V lost 0 bases and J lost 2 bases. The CDR3 here is CASSVGGGGPYNEQFF. In nucleotides, the CDR3 is TGTGCCAGCAGCGTAGGCGGGGGGGGCCCCTACAATGAGCAGTTCTTC.

The chain has TRBV7-9 and TRBJ2-3; a weak D match, TRBD2 (5 bases). Germline CDR1 is SEHNR and CDR2 is FQNEAQ (reference sequence). The CDR3 spans 16 residues. Trimming cost V 5 bases and J 3 bases, with 18 bases left between them. CDR3 in amino acids: CASSTPEPPGTDTQYF. The CDR3 nucleotides read TGTGCCAGCAGCACACCAGAACCCCCGGGAACAGATACGCAGTATTTT. The complete variable domain, with remaining parts taken from reference TRBV7-9 and TRBJ2-3, reads DTGVSQNPRHKITKRGQNVTFRCDPISEHNRLYWYRQTLGQGPEFLTYFQNEAQLEKSRLLSDRFSAERPKGSFSTLEIQRTEQGDSAMYLCASSTPEPPGTDTQYFGPGTRLTVL.